Listed below are T cell receptor beta chains from one sample, sequenced in a study of blood T cell repertoires in COVID-19. The table came from immunoSEQ multiplex PCR; TCRdb's copy has only in-frame clones and leaves some out. The repertoire holds some 100,000 clones, with about 89% as singletons. Sequenced material: peripheral blood. The receptor set was obtained from a man aged 50 to 60 with acute or convalescent COVID-19. CDR3s include the opening cysteine and the closing phenylalanine or tryptophan. A D gene is named only where the DNA matches it firmly. Size is stated for part of the rows, as once, few or many counts, or as a class when the clone is expanded.

V	D	J	size	DNA	CDR3
TRBV30	-	TRBJ1-1	-	TGTGCCTGGAGTGTACCGGAAGGGGCTCGTGACACTGAAGCTTTCTTT	CAWSVPEGARDTEAFF
TRBV6-5	-	TRBJ2-7	-	TGTGCCAGCAGTTACTCGATGGCACAGGGCTACGAGCAGTACTTC	CASSYSMAQGYEQYF
TRBV19	TRBD1	TRBJ1-3	once	TGTGCCAGTACCGGGACAGCCCTTCTCTCTGGAAACACCATATATTTT	CASTGTALLSGNTIYF
TRBV9	-	TRBJ2-1	-	TGTGCCAGCAGCCCCATGGCTAGCTCCTACAATGAGCAGTTCTTC	CASSPMASSYNEQFF
TRBV6-1	-	TRBJ2-2	-	TGTGCCAGCAGTGAAGGTCCGCTGATATTAGGAGAAGCCGGGGAGCTGTTTTTT	CASSEGPLILGEAGELFF
TRBV12-3/TRBV12-4	TRBD2	TRBJ2-1	-	TGTGCCAGCAGTCTACCGGGGGGTAATGAGCAGTTCTTC	CASSLPGGNEQFF
TRBV12-5	TRBD2	TRBJ2-7	-	TGTGCTAGTGGGCTTAGCGGGAACACCTACGAGCAGTACTTC	CASGLSGNTYEQYF
TRBV25-1	TRBD1	TRBJ1-2	-	TGTGCCAGCAGTGGGGACAGGGGGCCATCAGACTATGGCTACACCTTC	CASSGDRGPSDYGYTF
TRBV5-4	-	TRBJ2-2	-	TGTGCCAGCAGCTCGGCCGGACAGCACACCGGGGAGCTGTTTTTT	CASSSAGQHTGELFF
TRBV24-1	-	TRBJ1-4	-	TGTGCCACCAGTGAACCTCCGGGTCCAGTTAATGAAAAACTGTTTTTT	CATSEPPGPVNEKLFF
TRBV29-1	-	TRBJ1-1	-	TGCAGCGTTGATGTACCGGGGGGCGCTTGGAACACTGAAGCTTTCTTT	CSVDVPGGAWNTEAFF
TRBV19	-	TRBJ1-2	-	TGTGCCAGTAGTACCCCTACCAATGGCTACACCTTC	CASSTPTNGYTF
TRBV5-4	TRBD2	TRBJ2-1	medium-sized	TGTGCCAGCAGCTTGGGGAGCATTGGGAGGGAGTCCTACAATGAGCAGTTCTTC	CASSLGSIGRESYNEQFF
TRBV18	TRBD2	TRBJ2-2	-	TGTGCCAGCCCTGAAAGCGGGAGTGCCGGGGAGCTGTTTTTT	CASPESGSAGELFF
TRBV24-1	TRBD2	TRBJ2-3	-	TGTGCCACCAGTGAACGGACTAGCGGGAGACAAACAGATACGCAGTATTTT	CATSERTSGRQTDTQYF
TRBV7-8	-	TRBJ1-1	-	TGTGCCAGCAGCTCGGACAACCTGAACACTGAAGCTTTCTTT	CASSSDNLNTEAFF
TRBV2	-	TRBJ2-1	-	TGTGCCAGCACGTTCTACAATGAGCAGTTCTTC	CASTFYNEQFF
TRBV6-6	TRBD1	TRBJ1-2	-	TGTGCCAGCAGTTTAGACAGGGATGGCTACACCTTC	CASSLDRDGYTF
TRBV4-1	TRBD1	TRBJ1-5	many	TGCGCCAGCAGCCATCCCGGACAGGGAGTAGGTCAGCCCCAGCATTTT	CASSHPGQGVGQPQHF
TRBV19	TRBD1	TRBJ1-2	-	TGTGCCAGTAGTATTTTCCCGGGACAGGGGGCCCATGGCTACACCTTC	CASSIFPGQGAHGYTF
TRBV9	-	TRBJ2-1	-	TGTGCCAGCAGCGTTACCGGGTCATTCTTAAACGGGGAGCAGTTCTTC	CASSVTGSFLNGEQFF
TRBV11-2	TRBD2	TRBJ2-2	-	TGTGCCAGCAGCTTAGGACTAGCGGGAGGGCAAGGGGAGCTGTTTTTT	CASSLGLAGGQGELFF
TRBV28	-	TRBJ2-7	-	TGTGCCAGCACCCCTATTCAGGGACTCGACTACGAGCAGTACTTC	CASTPIQGLDYEQYF
TRBV3-1/TRBV3-2	-	TRBJ2-7	few	TGTGCCAGCAGCCACAGGTCAGGCGGGATCTACGAGCAGTACTTC	CASSHRSGGIYEQYF
TRBV12-3/TRBV12-4	TRBD1	TRBJ1-4	-	TGTGCCAGCAGCAAAACAGGGGTCGAAAAACTGTTTTTT	CASSKTGVEKLFF
TRBV27	TRBD1	TRBJ1-6	-	TGTGCCAGCAGTTCCATACCGGGACAGTATAATTCACCCCTCCACTTT	CASSSIPGQYNSPLHF
TRBV15	TRBD1	TRBJ1-1	-	TGTGCCACCAGCAAAGCCGGACAGGGGGCTTGGAACACTGAAGCTTTCTTT	CATSKAGQGAWNTEAFF